The T cell receptor (beta chain) under discussion was sequenced for a study of T cells in Graves' hyperthyroidism and ophthalmopathy (dated by TCRdb to about 2019). Study-wide context: Peripheral blood samples were taken at initial diagnosis, before any treatment was given. Once sampling was done, hyperthyroidism patients were given methimazole at a starting dose of 30 mg daily, whereas ophthalmopathy patients were given high-dose intravenous methylprednisolone. According to the paper, TCR Vbeta CDR3 sequencing was carried out on about 140 peripheral blood samples, which came from 40 to 45 ophthalmopathy, approximately 72 hyperthyroidism and about 17 progressor patients. The approximately 90 discovery patients were divided at random into training and test sets in a 7:3 ratio. An independent validation cohort of around 19 hyperthyroidism patients and about 15 patients who later progressed to ophthalmopathy tested prospective prediction of ophthalmopathy. To identify distinguishing TCR V-J signatures, a discovery cohort of some 99 patients was used, comprising 40 to 45 with Graves' ophthalmopathy and around 60 with stable Graves' hyperthyroidism. The study also compared thyroid tissue and blood T-cell repertoires from several Graves' hyperthyroidism patients. Broader findings and caveats from the paper: No statistical method was used to set the sample size in advance, and investigators knew the group allocation. A 13 V-J signature model separated ophthalmopathy from stable hyperthyroidism, with roughly 88% sensitivity and 81.08% specificity in cross-validation and 80%/75% in testing. In validation, progression to ophthalmopathy was predicted by the model with nearly 71% sensitivity and roughly 76% specificity, a median of about 6 months before onset. Most expanded thyroid clonotypes (frequency above 0.001) were also found in blood, which suggests that blood repertoires may mirror thyroid immune responses.

Concerning this clonotype: Its antigen has not been determined. Base qualities were left out, and no much larger clone turns up one base away.

The TCR beta CDR3 regions were amplified from the RNA transcripts. The TCR CDR3 was subjected to a first round of RT-PCR using the HTBI primer set and the Qiagen OneStep RT-PCR kit. Libraries were constructed in a second round of multiplex PCR, after which size selection and purification were performed. Sequencing of the libraries was done on an Illumina HiSeq2000 using paired-end 100 bp reads. As for how the authors treated the data: SOAPnuke was used to process the raw data, removing reads that contained adapters or uncalled bases, had a mean Phred below 15, or lacked an exact match to the constant primer or identifier. High-quality paired reads were merged using COPE v1.2.5, and each unique nucleotide sequence was defined as a clonotype. MiTCR v1.1 was used to align the clonotypes against IMGT TRBV, TRBD and TRBJ reference segments. The analysis included only V-J combinations with a frequency above 0.0001, which together covered 98% to 99.2% of the repertoires. The TCS score was defined as the ratio of F50 (clonal expansion) to E x V (chaos), calculated using BLOSUM62-based TCRdist between CDR3 peptides within each V-J. Welch's t-statistics and random forest reduced roughly 530 V-J features to 13, which were used in a naive Bayes classifier (R e1071). TCRdb reran the public reads through fastp at Q25 and MiXCR, keeping productive beta chains. Under each unique CDR3 protein, matching rows form one entry showing the most common genes and DNA. The V and J calls come from TCRdb's annotation, not from the publication. For this sample there are approximately 480,000 distinct CDR3 sequences; around 21% appear just once. The top ten constitute 26% of the sample.

Graves' hyperthyroidism was defined as stable when no progression to ophthalmopathy occurred over 18 months of follow-up. The hyperthyroidism patients were between 18 and 65 years old and newly diagnosed, with a disease duration of less than 2 months. The study excluded patients with uncontrolled infections, other autoimmune diseases, pregnancy or lactation. Diagnoses relied on clinical symptoms, serum thyroxine and TRAb, thyroid ultrasound and orbital computed tomography. Ficoll-Paque density gradient centrifugation was used to isolate PBMCs from around 10 ml of fresh peripheral blood. Trizol reagent was used to extract total RNA, and RNA quality was then checked on an Agilent 2100 Bioanalyzer. Trimming takes 7 bases from V and 2 bases from J, and the germline ends sit 12 bases apart. CDR3 length: 13 amino acids, cysteine to phenylalanine. Of the read, only the CDR3 DNA is kept; its 39 bases are in frame from base 1. The germline V gene gives CDR1 as MNHNS and CDR2 as SASEGT.

The sample consisted of blood. The TCR was taken from a man aged 18 to 35 with Graves' hyperthyroidism. The chain links TRBV6-1 with TRBJ2-7; confidence is insufficient to name the D gene. CDR3 loop: CASTPDGPYEQYF. The DNA sequence reads TGTGCCAGCACTCCTGACGGTCCCTACGAGCAGTACTTC.